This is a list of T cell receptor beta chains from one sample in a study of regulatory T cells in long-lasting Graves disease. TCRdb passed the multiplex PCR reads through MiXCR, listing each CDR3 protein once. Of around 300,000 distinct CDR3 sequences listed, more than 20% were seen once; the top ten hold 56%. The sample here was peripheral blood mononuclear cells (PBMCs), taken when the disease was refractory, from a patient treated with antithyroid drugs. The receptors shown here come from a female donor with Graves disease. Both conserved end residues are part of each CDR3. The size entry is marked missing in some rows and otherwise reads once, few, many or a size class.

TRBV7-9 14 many CASSLGQPVDEQYF
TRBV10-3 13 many CAISGSGNQPQHF
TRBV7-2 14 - CASSLAGTVYGYTF
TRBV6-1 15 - CASSEAGGGWYEQYF
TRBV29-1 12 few CSVLTGAEKLFF
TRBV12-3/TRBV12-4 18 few CASSPGLAGIANTGELFF
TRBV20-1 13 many CSALLAGIHGYTF
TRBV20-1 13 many CSARVPATVTQYF
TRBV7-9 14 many CASTSNLDNEKLFF
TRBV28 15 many CASSTRGYSNQPQHF
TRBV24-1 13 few CATSQDRAYGQYF
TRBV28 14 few CATRYRLGTYEQYF
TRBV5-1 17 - CASRPGEQATNTGELFF
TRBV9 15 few CASSDHRANTGELFF
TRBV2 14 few CASSESTNTGELFF
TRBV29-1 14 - CSVDYPGRAYGYTF
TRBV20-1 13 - CSAASGYSYEQYF
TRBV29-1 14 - CSVGRDRDPYGYTF
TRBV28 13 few CASQTSRAYEQYF
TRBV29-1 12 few CSVEDHPYEQYF
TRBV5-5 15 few CASSLWTGGNTEAFF
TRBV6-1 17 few CASSPPVVGDSNQPQHF
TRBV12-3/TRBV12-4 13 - CASSLEKAGELFF
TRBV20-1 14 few CSARSPRTGNEQFF
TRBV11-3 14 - CAREVAGVGDEQFF
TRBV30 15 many CAWSISGAADTEAFF
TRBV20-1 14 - CSARRAGNTDTQYF
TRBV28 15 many CASNHGLYRNQPQHF
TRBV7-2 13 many CATRDSHSYEQYF
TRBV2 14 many CASRRSRDPFGYTF
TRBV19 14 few CASSVQGANTEAFF
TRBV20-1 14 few CSASSGLSSYEQYF
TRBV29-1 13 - CSVEPAQGEKLFF
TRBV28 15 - CASSQAGTGRYGYTF
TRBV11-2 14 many CASSLERNNQPQHF
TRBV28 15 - CASSLAGHPNYGYTF
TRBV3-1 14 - CASSQTGLGNEQFF
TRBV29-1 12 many CSVEHRGTEAFF
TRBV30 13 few CAWSVGPGFEAFF
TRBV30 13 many CASTTRASIGYTF
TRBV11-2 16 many CASRPLAGGSSYEQYF
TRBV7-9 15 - CASSSLREPLETQYF
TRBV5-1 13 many CASSFGTNEKLFF
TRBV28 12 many CASSLWASEQYF
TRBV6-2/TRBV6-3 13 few CASSFDRFDGYTF
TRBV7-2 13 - CASSPIGGTKQFF
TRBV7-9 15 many CASSPRGGAVGIQYF
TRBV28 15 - CASTRNTPAWGTQYF